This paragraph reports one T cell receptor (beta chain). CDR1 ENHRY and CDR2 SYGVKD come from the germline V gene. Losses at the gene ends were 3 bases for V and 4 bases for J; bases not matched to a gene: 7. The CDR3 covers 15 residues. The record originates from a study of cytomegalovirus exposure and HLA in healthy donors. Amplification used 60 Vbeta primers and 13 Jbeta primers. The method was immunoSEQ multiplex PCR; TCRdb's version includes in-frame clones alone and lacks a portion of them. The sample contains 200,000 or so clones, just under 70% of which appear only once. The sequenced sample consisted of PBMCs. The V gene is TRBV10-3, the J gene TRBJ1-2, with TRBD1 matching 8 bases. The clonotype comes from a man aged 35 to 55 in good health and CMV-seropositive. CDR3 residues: CAISEQGGIGYGYTF. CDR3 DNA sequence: TGTGCCATCAGTGAACAGGGGGGGATAGGCTATGGCTACACCTTC.